This T cell receptor (beta chain) was retrieved from a study of shared T cell receptors in the human thymus. Using immunoSEQ multiplex PCR, the repertoire was profiled, and TCRdb retains in-frame clones only, with some absent. The sample includes approximately 490,000 clones, around 78% of them seen just once. The CDR3 is 14 amino acids. The V and J ends lost 0 bases and 4 bases respectively, with 10 bases between them. Germline loops: CDR1 PRHDT, CDR2 FYEKMQ (reference sequence). In addition, the sample was reused for a study of human thymus T cells. That report notes: Among the donors, all were healthy Finnish infants having corrective surgery for congenital heart defects. It was from resections taken during corrective heart surgery that the thymus tissue came. What related research reported was that thymic repertoires overlapped highly among unrelated individuals.

Material: thymocytes. This clonotype was sampled from a boy younger than two with a congenital heart defect. V gene TRBV13 combines with J gene TRBJ2-7, with D unclear. CDR3 amino acids: CASSLGLNLYEQYF. Written as DNA, the CDR3 is TGTGCCAGCAGCTTAGGGCTCAACTTATACGAGCAGTACTTC.